This record concerns one T cell receptor (beta chain) sequence. CDR1 is LNHDA, CDR2 SQIVND, per germline (reference sequence). Trimming cost V 0 bases and J 5 bases, with 11 bases left between them. The CDR3 totals 15 residues. This sample was included in a study of OX40 agonist ivuxolimab in advanced cancers. The table came from immunoSEQ multiplex PCR; TCRdb's copy has only in-frame clones and leaves some out. Among tens of thousands of clones listed, 85% to 90% were seen once. This TCR came from an adult with an advanced solid tumor such as melanoma, head and neck, liver or kidney cancer. V is TRBV19 and J is TRBJ2-4; D remains ambiguous. Sequenced here: CD4+ or CD8+ T cells sorted from blood, sampled in a trial of the OX40 agonist ivuxolimab. For the CDR3, the DNA is TGTGCCAGTAGTATAGATGGGATTGGGGAAAACATTCAGTACTTC. This sequence encodes CASSIDGIGENIQYF. The variable domain in full, with the rest retrieved from reference TRBV19 and TRBJ2-4, is DGGITQSPKYLFRKEGQNVTLSCEQNLNHDAMYWYRQDPGQGLRLIYYSQIVNDFQKGDIAEGYSVSREKKESFPLTVTSAQKNPTAFYLCASSIDGIGENIQYFGAGTRLSVL.